One and the same sample provided the 21 T cell receptor beta chains below, sequenced in a study of vaccination and CD4 T cells after COVID-19. Cultured CD4+ T cell DNA underwent sequencing with the Oncomine TCR Beta short-read assay. TCRdb analysed the PCR reads with MiXCR anew, one entry per CDR3 protein. The sample records 14,000 or so distinct CDR3 sequences, roughly 50% being singletons. These receptors are not linked to any known antigen. Treatment described: approximately 10-day PBMC culture with coronavirus spike peptide pools or control peptides (ViraFEST assay). The sample consisted of CD4+ T cells from blood, cultured in vitro. Receptors were obtained from a human donor who had recovered from COVID-19.

This clonotype has only a few counts. V gene TRBV6-5 combines with J gene TRBJ1-2, with 11 bases fitting TRBD1. Germline V CDR1 and CDR2: MNHEY, SVGAGI. The CDR3 runs to 15 residues. V trimming: 0 bases; J trimming: 7 bases; junction bases outside the gene matches: 4. CDR3 bases: TGTGCCAGCAGTTACTCAGGACAGGGGGCTGGTGGCTACACCTTC. It yields the protein CASSYSGQGAGGYTF.

This chain connects TRBV2 to TRBJ1-1; TRBD1 is a possible D gene (6 bases). The CDR3 consists of 14 residues. Trimming took 3 bases from V and 3 from J, leaving 11 bases between them. Germline CDR1 reads SNHLY; CDR2 reads FYNNEI. The CDR3 bases are TGTGCCAGCAGTGACGAGGGGGGTTACACTGAAGCTTTCTTT. Its translation: CASSDEGGYTEAFF.

This clonotype was picked up a small number of times. The gene calls are TRBV6-1 and TRBJ2-1; D remains ambiguous. The germline V gene has CDR1 MNHNS and CDR2 SASEGT. This CDR3 has 13 residues. V was trimmed by 4 bases and J by 0 bases, leaving 4 bases between them. For the CDR3, the DNA is TGTGCCAGCAGTGGGAGCTCCTACAATGAGCAGTTCTTC. Translated, it gives CASSGSSYNEQFF.

The genes are TRBV10-3 and TRBJ2-5, with 11 bases that match TRBD1. V trimming: 7 bases; J trimming: 4 bases; junction bases outside the gene matches: 5. Germline lookup yields CDR1 ENHRY and CDR2 SYGVKD. The CDR3 sequence is 14 residues long. This CDR3 reads CAITRDRGSETQYF. CDR3 in DNA: TGTGCCATCACCCGGGACAGGGGGTCAGAGACCCAGTACTTC.

The table lists this clonotype with a count of one. The V and J genes are TRBV11-1 and TRBJ1-5; 11 nucleotides line up with TRBD1. The germline V gene has CDR1 SGHAT and CDR2 FQDESV (reference sequence). CDR3 size: 15 residues. V lost 6 bases and J lost 6; bases outside the gene matches: 7. Here the CDR3 DNA reads TGTGCCAGCAGTCCACGGACAGGGGGCTGTCAGCCCCAGCATTTT. Protein sequence: CASSPRTGGCQPQHF. The variable domain in full, completed from reference TRBV11-1 and TRBJ1-5, reads EAEVAQSPRYKITEKSQAVAFWCDPISGHATLYWYRQILGQGPELLVQFQDESVVDDSQLPKDRFSAERLKGVDSTLKIQPAELGDSAMYLCASSPRTGGCQPQHFGDGTRLSIL.

The chain has TRBV11-2 and TRBJ1-1, with D unclear. Between the trimmed V and J ends, which lost 0 bases and 0 bases, there was a span of 5 bases. The V gene's germline CDR1 is SGHAT and CDR2 FQNNGV. CDR3 length: 14 amino acids. CDR3 in DNA: TGTGCCAGCAGCTTAGAGGGAATGAACACTGAAGCTTTCTTT. This translates into CASSLEGMNTEAFF.

This clonotype was counted only a few times. The chain carries TRBV6-1 and TRBJ2-2; D ambiguous. Germline CDR1 MNHNS, CDR2 SASEGT. The CDR3 runs 12 residues. Trimming removed 5 bases at V and 9 bases at J, with 10 bases between. The DNA for the CDR3 is TGTGCCAGCAGTCGGGCGCAGCGGGAGCTGTTTTTT. Protein sequence: CASSRAQRELFF.

The chain couples TRBV7-3 to TRBJ2-5; a weak D match, TRBD1 (5 bases). Germline V CDR1 and CDR2: SGHTA, FQGTGA. The CDR3 extends over 13 amino acids. V lost 3 bases to trimming and J lost 4 bases, with 9 bases between them. This chain's CDR3 is CASSFSQGETQYF. The CDR3 DNA follows: TGTGCCAGCAGCTTTTCCCAGGGAGAGACCCAGTACTTC.

This chain uses TRBV4-1 with TRBJ1-5; a weak D match, TRBD1 (6 bases). The CDR3 length is 13 residues. The V end was cut by 10 bases, the J end by 6 bases, with 16 bases between. The germline V gene has CDR1 MGHRA and CDR2 YSYEKL. Written as DNA, the CDR3 is TGCGCCACCGCGGACAGTGAGAGTCAGCCCCAGCATTTT. Residues: CATADSESQPQHF.

The chain has TRBV24-1 and TRBJ2-2, with 12 bases that match TRBD1. CDR1 KGHDR and CDR2 SFDVKD come from the germline V gene. V trimming: 2 bases; J trimming: 5 bases; junction bases outside the gene matches: 5. This CDR3 contains 17 residues. The CDR3 DNA follows: TGTGCCACCAGTGATTCGGGACAGGGGGCGCGGACCGGGGAGCTGTTTTTT. This gives the protein CATSDSGQGARTGELFF.

The chain is built from TRBV25-1 and TRBJ1-5, with 8 bases matching TRBD1. Germline V gene lookup returns CDR1 MGHDK and CDR2 SYGVNS. Trimming took 3 bases from V and 7 from J; bases not matched to a gene: 8. This CDR3 has 15 residues. The CDR3 DNA reads as TGTGCCAGCAGTGAGGCAGGGGGCAGCGGCCAGCCCCAGCATTTT. This gives the protein CASSEAGGSGQPQHF.

This rearrangement joins TRBV25-1 to TRBJ2-1; TRBD2 matches at 13 bases. The length of the CDR3 is 17 residues. The V and J ends lost 0 bases and 7 bases, in that order; junction bases with no gene match: 6. The V gene's germline CDR1 is MGHDK and CDR2 SYGVNS. In nucleotides, the CDR3 is TGTGCCAGCAGTGAATATCGGGGGACTAGCGGGACAAATGAGCAGTTCTTC. It is translated as CASSEYRGTSGTNEQFF.

This chain uses TRBV27 with TRBJ2-7; 10 nucleotides agree with TRBD1. The CDR3 contains 15 residues. With 6 bases clipped from V and 2 bases from J, the junction kept 7 bases outside the gene matches. Germline values: CDR1 MNHEY, CDR2 SMNVEV (reference sequence). For the CDR3, the DNA is TGTGCCAGCAGCCCGGGACAGGGGTTACCCTACGAGCAGTACTTC. Translation gives CASSPGQGLPYEQYF.

This chain links TRBV6-2 or TRBV6-3 with TRBJ2-6, with D perhaps TRBD1 or TRBD2 (6 bases each). The CDR3 runs to 15 residues. Germline CDR1 is MNHEY and CDR2 is SVGEGT. V was trimmed by 7 bases and J by 3 bases, leaving 13 bases between them. CDR3 in amino acids: CASTKGGLGANVLTF. CDR3 DNA: TGTGCCAGCACCAAGGGGGGCCTTGGGGCCAACGTCCTGACTTTC.

V usage is TRBV5-4 and J usage is TRBJ1-2, with TRBD1 matching over 7 bases. CDR1 and CDR2 (germline): SGHNT, YYREEE (reference sequence). The CDR3 totals 15 residues. The ends lost 5 bases at V and 7 bases at J; junction bases unmatched: 14. CDR3 residues: CASRQPQGRFRGYTF. In nucleotides, the CDR3 is TGTGCCAGCAGACAGCCACAGGGGAGGTTCCGTGGCTACACCTTC.

The V call is TRBV6-2 or TRBV6-3, the J call TRBJ2-3; D remains unclear. CDR1 is MNHEY, CDR2 SVGEGT, per germline. The CDR3 spans 13 residues. V shed 4 bases and J shed 2 bases, with 7 bases lying between them. CDR3 DNA: TGTGCCAGCAGTTGGACGAACACAGATACGCAGTATTTT. Its translation: CASSWTNTDTQYF.

In nucleotides, the CDR3 is TGTGCCAGCAGTTACGGACAGGGACCCTACGAGCAGTACTTC. This sequence encodes CASSYGQGPYEQYF. The chain combines TRBV6-5 with TRBJ2-7; 8 nucleotides align to TRBD1. This CDR3 region has 14 residues. With 2 bases clipped from V and 2 bases from J, the junction kept 2 bases outside the gene matches. Germline loops: CDR1 MNHEY, CDR2 SVGAGI.

V and J are TRBV28 and TRBJ1-1; D not certain. The CDR3 totals 13 residues. Per germline, CDR1 MDHEN and CDR2 SYDVKM. V lost 6 bases, J lost 4 bases, and 12 bases lay in between. The CDR3 DNA reads TGTGCCAGCAGGCCGGGAGTTTTCACTGAAGCTTTCTTT. This gives the protein CASRPGVFTEAFF.

The V call is TRBV27, the J call TRBJ1-6; D ambiguous. CDR3 length: 13 amino acids. Germline loops: CDR1 MNHEY, CDR2 SMNVEV (reference sequence). The V end was cut by 2 bases, the J end by 8 bases, with 7 bases between. The CDR3 spells CASSLRFDSPLHF. The CDR3 DNA sequence: TGTGCCAGCAGTTTACGGTTTGATTCACCCCTCCACTTT.

This clonotype was seen more than once but under ten times. This chain joins TRBV2 and TRBJ2-3; 9 bases agree with TRBD2. CDR1 SNHLY and CDR2 FYNNEI come from the germline V gene. The junction had 8 bases not matched to a gene; V was cut back by 3 bases and J by 1 base. The CDR3 spans 17 residues. The CDR3: CASSDLASGTGTDTQYF. CDR3 DNA sequence: TGTGCCAGCAGTGATCTCGCTAGCGGGACTGGCACAGATACGCAGTATTTT.

The V gene is TRBV6-1, the J gene TRBJ2-2; a weak D match, TRBD1 (6 bases). CDR3 length equals 15 residues. The V and J ends lost 5 bases and 2 bases respectively, with 12 bases between them. Per the germline V gene, CDR1 is MNHNS and CDR2 is SASEGT. This CDR3 reads CASSHRQVNTGELFF. The CDR3 DNA is TGTGCCAGCAGTCACCGACAGGTCAACACCGGGGAGCTGTTTTTT.